These T cell receptor beta chains were read from a single sample in a study of identical twins. In TCRdb, the 5' RACE reads were re-called with MiXCR into one record per CDR3 protein. This table holds roughly 720,000 distinct CDR3 sequences, roughly 18% found once. These same data were also listed under a study on T cells expressing NK-cell markers.

Sequencing input: PBMCs. The source of these receptors is a woman between 18 and 29 years old in good health. Both conserved end residues are part of each CDR3. Each record gives: clone size, D gene, J gene, V gene, CDR3 protein, CDR3 DNA. D genes are given only for firm matches. Expanded clones are given a class, and other clones once, few, many or no size at all.

.,TRBD2,TRBJ2-3,TRBV5-6,CASSSRTSGSISQYF,TGTGCCAGCAGCTCCCGGACTAGCGGGAGTATCTCGCAGTATTTT
.,TRBD2,TRBJ2-1,TRBV20-1,CGARDPIAGWAEQFF,TGCGGTGCTAGAGATCCGATAGCGGGATGGGCTGAGCAGTTCTTC
few,TRBD1,TRBJ1-2,TRBV6-1,CASSEPPTGKYSYTF,TGTGCCAGCAGTGAACCTCCGACAGGGAAGTATAGCTACACCTTC
few,.,TRBJ2-2,TRBV5-1,CASRMATGELFF,TGCGCCAGCAGAATGGCCACCGGGGAGCTGTTTTTT
many,TRBD1,TRBJ2-7,TRBV2,CASCGTDDYEQYF,TGTGCCAGCTGTGGGACAGATGACTACGAGCAGTACTTC
few,.,TRBJ2-6,TRBV12-3/TRBV12-4,CASSLPGPLTGANVLTF,TGTGCCAGCAGTTTACCGGGACCCCTAACTGGGGCCAACGTCCTGACTTTC
.,.,TRBJ1-2,TRBV20-1,CSARETAFDGYTF,TGCAGTGCTAGAGAAACAGCTTTTGACGGCTACACCTTC
many,TRBD1,TRBJ1-4,TRBV5-6,CASSLRQGVNEKLFF,TGTGCCAGCAGCCTCCGACAGGGGGTAAATGAAAAACTGTTTTTT
few,TRBD2,TRBJ2-1,TRBV6-2/TRBV6-3,CASHRTSGSWGRNEQFF,TGTGCCAGCCATCGGACTAGCGGGAGCTGGGGTCGGAATGAGCAGTTCTTC
few,.,TRBJ2-3,TRBV19,CASRTENTDTQYF,TGTGCCAGCCGGACAGAAAACACAGATACGCAGTATTTT
.,TRBD2,TRBJ2-3,TRBV24-1,CATSDPSGEGDTQYF,TGTGCCACCAGTGACCCTAGCGGGGAGGGAGATACACAGTATTTT